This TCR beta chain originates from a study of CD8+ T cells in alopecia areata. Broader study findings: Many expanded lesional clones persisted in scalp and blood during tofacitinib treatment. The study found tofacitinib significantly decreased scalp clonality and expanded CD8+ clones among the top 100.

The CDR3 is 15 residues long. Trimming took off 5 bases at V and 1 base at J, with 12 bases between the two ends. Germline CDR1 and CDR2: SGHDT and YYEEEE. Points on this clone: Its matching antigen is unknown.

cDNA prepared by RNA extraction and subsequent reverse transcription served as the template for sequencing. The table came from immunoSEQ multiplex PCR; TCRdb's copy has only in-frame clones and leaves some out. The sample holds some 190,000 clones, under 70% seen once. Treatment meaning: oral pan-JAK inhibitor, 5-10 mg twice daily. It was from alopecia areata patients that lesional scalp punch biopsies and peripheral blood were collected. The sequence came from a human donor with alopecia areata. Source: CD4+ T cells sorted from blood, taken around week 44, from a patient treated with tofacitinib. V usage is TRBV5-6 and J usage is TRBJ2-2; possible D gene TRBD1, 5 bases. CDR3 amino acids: CASRPVGRNTGELFF. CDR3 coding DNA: TGTGCCAGCAGACCAGTGGGGCGGAACACCGGGGAGCTGTTTTTT.